The 29 T cell receptor beta chains reported below all come from one sample, sequenced in a study of blood T cell repertoires in COVID-19 (TCRdb year 2020). Library preparation was by the immunoSEQ multiplex PCR assay. TCRdb's version of the immuneACCESS table is confined to in-frame rearrangements and falls short of the full clone set. An unresolved V gene accounts for under half of the shortfall where checked; the remainder is of unknown origin. Across this sample there are roughly 200,000 clones, with 65% to 90% seen only once. Clones ranked in the top ten supply 5.9% of the sample. Sequencing input: peripheral blood. These receptors were taken from a man aged 80 or over with acute or convalescent COVID-19.

The V and J genes are TRBV18 and TRBJ2-7; D is perhaps TRBD1 (6 bases). The CDR3 consists of 16 residues. V lost 3 bases and J lost 2, with 17 bases in between. Looked up from germline, CDR1 is KGHSH and CDR2 is LQKENI. CDR3 sequence reads: CASSPYAAGTTYEQYF. CDR3 sequence (DNA): TGTGCCAGCTCACCTTATGCAGCCGGGACAACCTACGAGCAGTACTTC.

The rearrangement uses TRBV19 and TRBJ2-3; maybe TRBD1 (6 bases). The germline V gene has CDR1 LNHDA and CDR2 SQIVND (reference sequence). The CDR3 loop spans 13 amino acids. V was pared by 9 bases and J by 6 bases, with 16 bases between. This chain's CDR3 is CASRDMGPDTQYF. DNA of the CDR3: TGTGCCAGCCGGGACATGGGCCCGGATACGCAGTATTTT.

The gene calls are TRBV7-2 and TRBJ2-6, with D unresolved. V lost 5 bases, J lost 4 bases, and 12 bases lay in between. There are 15 residues in the CDR3. CDR1 and CDR2 from the germline V gene are SGHTA and FQGNSA. CDR3 nucleotides: TGTGCCAGCAGCCCACCCCTAGGAGGGGCCAACGTCCTGACTTTC. Translating it yields CASSPPLGGANVLTF.

This clone has just a few counts. V and J are TRBV12-5 and TRBJ2-1; D ambiguous. V dropped 2 bases and J dropped 8 bases, with 13 bases sitting between them. The CDR3 is made up of 14 amino acids. Germline V CDR1 and CDR2: LGHNT, FRNRAP. The CDR3 DNA sequence: TGTGCTAGTGGTTTGCCCCCGGAGACTGATGAGCAGTTCTTC. Translated: CASGLPPETDEQFF.

This chain links TRBV6-2 or TRBV6-3 with TRBJ2-7; the D is unclear. Germline CDR1 is MNHEY and CDR2 is SVGEGT. The germline V and J ends were trimmed by 2 bases and 2 bases, with 10 bases remaining between them. The CDR3 is 14 residues long. CDR3 bases: TGTGCCAGCAGTTACAACTATCGGACCTACGAGCAGTACGTC. Its translation: CASSYNYRTYEQYV.

This clone was recorded a few times. CDR3 residues: CASSLTTAYPMYF. The DNA for the CDR3 is TGTGCCAGCAGTCTAACCACCGCCTACCCGATGTATTTT. This chain uses TRBV12-3 or TRBV12-4 with TRBJ2-3; D uncertain. V shed 5 bases and J shed 14 bases, with 20 bases lying between them. The CDR3 has 13 amino acids.

The V gene is TRBV4-2, the J gene TRBJ1-4; 7 bases line up with TRBD1. Germline CDR1 reads LGHNA; CDR2 reads YNFKEQ. The CDR3 contains 15 residues. The V segment lost 2 bases and the J segment 6 bases; nucleotides outside the gene matches: 6. This CDR3 is CASSQLSTGDEKLFF. CDR3 DNA: TGTGCCAGCAGCCAACTAAGCACAGGGGATGAAAAACTGTTTTTT.

V is TRBV29-1 and J is TRBJ2-3; 11 nucleotides agree with TRBD2. This CDR3 is 15 amino acids long. J gave up 2 bases and V 7 bases, and 8 bases lay outside the gene matches. Germline assignment: CDR1 SQVTM and CDR2 ANQGSEA. In nucleotides, the CDR3 is TGCAGCGCCAACGAGGGACTAGCGGACACAGATACGCAGTATTTT. Encoded protein: CSANEGLADTDTQYF.

The V call is TRBV19, the J call TRBJ1-4; TRBD1 might be the D (5 bases). V lost 6 bases and J 0 bases, leaving 14 bases between the germline ends. In germline, CDR1 is LNHDA, CDR2 SQIVND (reference sequence). The CDR3 is made up of 16 amino acids. For the CDR3, the DNA is TGTGCCAGTAGGAGGCAGGGCGTTGCAACTAATGAAAAACTGTTTTTT. Protein product: CASRRQGVATNEKLFF.

The chain uses TRBV5-1 and TRBJ2-1; TRBD2 aligns across 12 bases. The V segment lost 4 bases and the J segment 7 bases; nucleotides outside the gene matches: 9. The CDR3 has 16 amino acids. The germline V gene encodes CDR1 SGHRS and CDR2 YFSETQ. The CDR3 region is CASSPGLAGITNEQFF. The CDR3, as DNA: TGCGCCAGCAGCCCCGGACTAGCGGGAATTACAAATGAGCAGTTCTTC.

This chain links TRBV2 with TRBJ1-6; weak D call: TRBD1 (6 bases). The V end lost 2 bases, the J end lost 7 bases, and 12 bases lay between the germline ends. This CDR3 comprises 15 residues. CDR1 is SNHLY and CDR2 is FYNNEI in the germline V gene. CDR3: CASSEQGNTNSPLHF. CDR3 sequence (DNA): TGTGCCAGCAGTGAACAGGGGAATACGAATTCACCCCTCCACTTT. The entire variable domain, with the rest obtained from reference TRBV2 and TRBJ1-6, is as follows: EPEVTQTPSHQVTQMGQEVILRCVPISNHLYFYWYRQILGQKVEFLVSFYNNEISEKSEIFDDQFSVERPDGSNFTLKIRSTKLEDSAMYFCASSEQGNTNSPLHFGNGTRLTVT.

This chain joins TRBV4-1 and TRBJ1-5, with 7 bases matching TRBD1. Germline CDR1 and CDR2: MGHRA and YSYEKL. The CDR3 totals 17 residues. V lost 4 bases to trimming and J lost 5 bases; unmatched junction nucleotides: 14. The CDR3 bases are TGCGCCAGCAGCCCCGACCGGGACAGAGGAGGATATCAGCCCCAGCATTTT. Its translation is CASSPDRDRGGYQPQHF.

The chain uses TRBV28 and TRBJ2-7; 12 bases line up with TRBD2. In germline, CDR1 is MDHEN, CDR2 SYDVKM. V gave up 5 bases and J gave up 4 bases; unmatched junction bases: 6. CDR3 length equals 15 residues. CDR3 sequence: CASSRLAGDLYEQYV. The CDR3, as DNA: TGTGCCAGCAGTCGACTAGCGGGAGATCTTTACGAGCAGTACGTC.

The chain couples TRBV6-5 to TRBJ1-4, with 9 bases lining up with TRBD1. V lost 7 bases to trimming and J lost 8 bases; unmatched junction nucleotides: 8. From germline, CDR1 is MNHEY and CDR2 SVGAGI. The CDR3 is 14 amino acids. As DNA, the CDR3 is TGTGCCAGCAACCGAGGACAGGGGAGAGAAAAACTGTTTTTT. This translates into CASNRGQGREKLFF.

This clone was seen once. The J gene is TRBJ2-7, the V gene TRBV27; the match to TRBD1 covers 7 bases. Germline-derived CDR1 and CDR2 are MNHEY and SMNVEV (reference sequence). J lost 2 bases, V lost 3 bases, and 13 bases had no gene match. There are 17 residues in the CDR3. The chain's CDR3 is CASSFSRDRGWPYEQYF. For the CDR3, the DNA is TGTGCCAGCAGTTTTAGTCGGGACAGAGGGTGGCCCTACGAGCAGTACTTC.

The chain joins TRBV9 to TRBJ2-3, with a weak D call TRBD2 (5 bases). The germline V gene has CDR1 SGDLS and CDR2 YYNGEE. Trimming took 1 base from V and 5 from J, leaving 11 bases between them. This CDR3 comprises 14 residues. The CDR3 coding sequence is TGTGCCAGCAGCGTACGACCCAGCGGAGATACGCAGTATTTT. Protein product: CASSVRPSGDTQYF.

Regarding this clone: Other DNA sequences within the sample encode an identical CDR3. This rearrangement joins TRBV9 to TRBJ1-3, with D uncertain. The CDR3 extends over 15 amino acids. The germline CDR1 and CDR2 sequences are SGDLS and YYNGEE. Trimming pared 2 bases from V and 0 bases from J, leaving 9 bases between. The CDR3 here is CASSVRGSSGNTIYF. CDR3 coding DNA: TGTGCCAGCAGCGTCCGGGGAAGCTCTGGAAACACCATATATTTT.

This chain joins TRBV18 and TRBJ1-2; maybe TRBD1 (6 bases). The length of the CDR3 is 16 residues. Germline-derived CDR1 and CDR2 are KGHSH and LQKENI. The V end was cut by 6 bases, the J end by 2 bases, with 19 bases between. DNA of the CDR3: TGTGCCAGCTCCCCCGATCCCGGGACAATAAACTATGGCTACACCTTC. It is translated as CASSPDPGTINYGYTF.

The chain uses TRBV4-1 and TRBJ2-2; D is ambiguous. Trimming stripped 4 bases from V and 1 base from J, with 4 bases between. This CDR3 is built from 13 residues. Looked up from germline, CDR1 is MGHRA and CDR2 is YSYEKL. The CDR3 DNA follows: TGCGCCAGCAGCCTCAGGAACACCGGGGAGCTGTTTTTT. Its protein product is CASSLRNTGELFF.

The chain uses TRBV11-2 and TRBJ1-4, with TRBD1 matching 8 bases. The CDR3 is made up of 15 amino acids. Per the germline V gene, CDR1 is SGHAT and CDR2 is FQNNGV. V shed 5 bases and J 3 bases; nucleotides not matched to a gene: 5. CDR3: CASSAAGGANEKLFF. DNA for the CDR3: TGTGCCAGCAGCGCAGCAGGGGGCGCTAATGAAAAACTGTTTTTT.

The chain joins TRBV5-1 to TRBJ2-7; 9 bases are a match to TRBD2. The germline gives CDR1 SGHRS, CDR2 YFSETQ. The CDR3 sequence is 15 residues long. Trimming removed 4 bases from V and 4 bases from J; junction bases left unmatched: 9. The CDR3 bases are TGCGCCAGCAGCCCCTTAGCGGGAGTCGAATACGAGCAGTACTTC. It is translated as CASSPLAGVEYEQYF. Together with reference TRBV5-1 and TRBJ2-7, the CDR3 gives the full variable domain: KAGVTQTPRYLIKTRGQQVTLSCSPISGHRSVSWYQQTPGQGLQFLFEYFSETQRNKGNFPGRFSGRQFSNSRSEMNVSTLELGDSALYLCASSPLAGVEYEQYFGPGTRLTVT.

V is TRBV9 and J is TRBJ2-7, with D tentatively TRBD1 (6 bases). V shed 4 bases and J shed 3 bases, with 17 bases lying between them. There are 15 residues in the CDR3. Germline values: CDR1 SGDLS, CDR2 YYNGEE. The CDR3 nucleotides are TGTGCCAGCAGCCCTTCCATCGGGACATACTACGAGCAGTACTTC. As protein: CASSPSIGTYYEQYF.

This clone was counted a few times. CDR3 sequence: CASSYGGPDTQYF. CDR3 DNA sequence: TGTGCCAGCAGTTACGGAGGGCCGGATACGCAGTATTTT. V and J are TRBV6-2 or TRBV6-3 and TRBJ2-3; possibly TRBD2 for D (6 bases). This CDR3 has 13 amino acids. The V gene's germline CDR1 is MNHEY and CDR2 SVGEGT. The ends were cut back, 2 bases at V and 6 bases at J, with 9 bases in the middle.

V usage is TRBV28 and J usage is TRBJ2-4, with 7 bases identical to TRBD1. Germline trimming cut 3 bases from V and 1 base from J; bases unmatched to any gene: 12. The CDR3 is 18 amino acids. In germline, CDR1 is MDHEN, CDR2 SYDVKM. CDR3 sequence: CASSFLPTGNFAKNIQYF. The CDR3 DNA sequence: TGTGCCAGCAGTTTCCTTCCGACAGGGAATTTTGCCAAAAACATTCAGTACTTC.

The chain has TRBV5-6 and TRBJ2-5, with TRBD1 identical over 8 bases. After removal of 4 bases from V and 5 bases from J, the junction contained 13 bases not matched to a gene. This CDR3 spans 16 amino acids. Germline values: CDR1 SGHDT, CDR2 YYEEEE. The CDR3 protein is CASSTWTGSNGETQYF. As DNA, the CDR3 is TGTGCCAGCAGCACTTGGACAGGGTCGAACGGGGAGACCCAGTACTTC.

The rearrangement links TRBV4-3 to TRBJ2-2; D is possibly TRBD1 (5 bases). The CDR3 contains 16 residues. Trimming left V 0 bases short and J 1 base short, with 9 bases between. From germline, CDR1 is LGHNA and CDR2 YSLEER. CDR3: CASSQEWTWNTGELFF. The DNA for the CDR3 is TGCGCCAGCAGCCAAGAATGGACATGGAACACCGGGGAGCTGTTTTTT.

The rearrangement uses TRBV27 and TRBJ2-7, with D perhaps TRBD1 (5 bases). V was cut by 7 bases and J by 4 bases, with 8 bases left in between. The length of the CDR3 is 11 residues. Germline V gene data show CDR1 as MNHEY and CDR2 as SMNVEV (reference sequence). The CDR3 nucleotides read TGTGCCAGCACCCAGGGATACGAGCAGTACTTC. Its protein is CASTQGYEQYF.

The genes are TRBV5-4 and TRBJ2-5, with 12 bases identical to TRBD1. V shed 4 bases and J 5 bases; nucleotides not matched to a gene: 6. The germline V gene has CDR1 SGHNT and CDR2 YYREEE (reference sequence). There are 15 residues in the CDR3. As DNA, the CDR3 is TGTGCCAGCAGCACCGGGACAGGGGGCTGGGAGACCCAGTACTTC. This gives the protein CASSTGTGGWETQYF. Full variable domain (rest looked up from reference TRBV5-4 and TRBJ2-5): ETGVTQSPTHLIKTRGQQVTLRCSSQSGHNTVSWYQQALGQGPQFIFQYYREEENGRGNFPPRFSGLQFPNYSSELNVNALELDDSALYLCASSTGTGGWETQYFGPGTRLLVL.

This rearrangement joins TRBV2 to TRBJ1-6; D perhaps matches TRBD1 (5 bases). Germline CDR1 is SNHLY and CDR2 is FYNNEI. The CDR3 totals 16 residues. The V gene lost 6 bases and the J gene lost 7 bases, with 19 bases spanning the gap. CDR3 in amino acids: CASRVDSTSANSPLHF. Written as DNA, the CDR3 is TGTGCCAGCAGGGTTGACAGTACGAGTGCAAATTCACCCCTCCACTTT.